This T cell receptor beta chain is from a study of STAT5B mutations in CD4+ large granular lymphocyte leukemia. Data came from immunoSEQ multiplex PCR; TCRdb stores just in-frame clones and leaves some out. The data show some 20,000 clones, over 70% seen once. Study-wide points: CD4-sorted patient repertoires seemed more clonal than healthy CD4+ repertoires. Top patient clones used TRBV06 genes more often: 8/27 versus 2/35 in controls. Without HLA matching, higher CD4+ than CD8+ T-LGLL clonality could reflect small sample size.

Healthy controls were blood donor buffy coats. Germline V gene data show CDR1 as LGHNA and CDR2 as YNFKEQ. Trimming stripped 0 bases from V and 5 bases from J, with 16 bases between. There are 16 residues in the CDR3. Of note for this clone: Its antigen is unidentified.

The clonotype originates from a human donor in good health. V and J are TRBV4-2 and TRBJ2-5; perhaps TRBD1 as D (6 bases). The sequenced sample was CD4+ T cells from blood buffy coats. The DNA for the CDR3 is TGTGCCAGCAGCCAAGATTCAGGCCAGGGGTGGGAGACCCAGTACTTC. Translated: CASSQDSGQGWETQYF.